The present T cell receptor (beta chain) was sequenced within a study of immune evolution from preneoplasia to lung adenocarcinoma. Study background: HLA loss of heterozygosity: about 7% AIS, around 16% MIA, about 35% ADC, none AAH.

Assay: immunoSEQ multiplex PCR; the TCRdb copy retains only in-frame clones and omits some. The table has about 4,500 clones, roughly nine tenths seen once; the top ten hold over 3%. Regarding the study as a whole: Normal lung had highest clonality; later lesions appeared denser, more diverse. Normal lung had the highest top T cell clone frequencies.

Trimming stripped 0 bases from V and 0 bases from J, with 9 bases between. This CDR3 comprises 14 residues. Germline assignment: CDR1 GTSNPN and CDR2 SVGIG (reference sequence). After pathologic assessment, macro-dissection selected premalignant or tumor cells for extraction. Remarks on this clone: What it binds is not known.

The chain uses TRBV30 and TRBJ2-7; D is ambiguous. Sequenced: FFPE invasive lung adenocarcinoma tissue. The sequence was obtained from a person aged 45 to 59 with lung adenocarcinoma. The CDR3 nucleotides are TGTGCCTGGAGTGTTGGTGGCGTCTCCTACGAGCAGTACTTC. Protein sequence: CAWSVGGVSYEQYF.